These T cell receptor beta chains were read from a single sample in a study of early T cells in non-severe SARS-CoV-2 infection. TCRdb independently ran MiXCR on the 5' RACE reads; one entry per CDR3 protein. The data contain 45,000 to 50,000 distinct CDR3 sequences, 6.2% of them singletons. Here the sequenced sample was whole blood, taken at baseline. The receptors stem from an adult who was a healthcare worker with PCR-confirmed SARS-CoV-2 infection or an uninfected control (not recorded which). Each CDR3 is given with its conserved first and last residue.

CDR3	V	J
CAISLAGGEVEQFF	TRBV10-3	TRBJ2-1
CASSLGGQGYEQYF	TRBV7-8	TRBJ2-7
CASSVGPQGILNTGELFF	TRBV9	TRBJ2-2
CASSFRTSGRFNEQFF	TRBV28	TRBJ2-1
CASSEKVNTEAFF	TRBV6-1	TRBJ1-1
CASSQVTSGRYNEQFF	TRBV11-2	TRBJ2-1
CASSLLRGDTEAFF	TRBV7-9	TRBJ1-1
CASRAFSYEQYF	TRBV28	TRBJ2-7
CASSSLNYGYTF	TRBV28	TRBJ1-2
CSARHRESYNSPLHF	TRBV20-1	TRBJ1-6
CASRPRQGASTDTQYF	TRBV6-2/TRBV6-3	TRBJ2-3
CASRDSGIWGEQFF	TRBV12-3/TRBV12-4	TRBJ2-1
CASSSRLQPQETQYF	TRBV7-7	TRBJ2-5
CASSLRRGDTQYF	TRBV7-3	TRBJ2-3
CSVWGQGADTGELFF	TRBV29-1	TRBJ2-2
CASSLLETGVYNEQFF	TRBV27	TRBJ2-1
CASSHPGQGGYGYTF	TRBV5-1	TRBJ1-2
CASSLGGQAEKLFF	TRBV5-4	TRBJ1-4
CASSSGVRYNEQFF	TRBV7-2	TRBJ2-1
CASEGVSTDTQYF	TRBV28	TRBJ2-3
CASSQDRRAVAGELFF	TRBV4-2	TRBJ2-2
CASSLDTRVREQFF	TRBV7-9	TRBJ2-1